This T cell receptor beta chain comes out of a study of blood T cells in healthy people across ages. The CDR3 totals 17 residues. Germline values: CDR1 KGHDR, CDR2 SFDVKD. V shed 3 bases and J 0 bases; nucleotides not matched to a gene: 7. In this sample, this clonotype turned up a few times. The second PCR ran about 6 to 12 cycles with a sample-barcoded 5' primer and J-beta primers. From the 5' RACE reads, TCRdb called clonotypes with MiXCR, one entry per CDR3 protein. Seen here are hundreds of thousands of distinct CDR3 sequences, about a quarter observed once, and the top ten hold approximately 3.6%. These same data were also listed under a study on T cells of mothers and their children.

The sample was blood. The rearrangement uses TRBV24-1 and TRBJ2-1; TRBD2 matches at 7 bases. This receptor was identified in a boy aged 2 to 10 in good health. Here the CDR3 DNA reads TGTGCCACCAGTGATAGAGGCGGGGGAAGCTCCTACAATGAGCAGTTCTTC. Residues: CATSDRGGGSSYNEQFF.